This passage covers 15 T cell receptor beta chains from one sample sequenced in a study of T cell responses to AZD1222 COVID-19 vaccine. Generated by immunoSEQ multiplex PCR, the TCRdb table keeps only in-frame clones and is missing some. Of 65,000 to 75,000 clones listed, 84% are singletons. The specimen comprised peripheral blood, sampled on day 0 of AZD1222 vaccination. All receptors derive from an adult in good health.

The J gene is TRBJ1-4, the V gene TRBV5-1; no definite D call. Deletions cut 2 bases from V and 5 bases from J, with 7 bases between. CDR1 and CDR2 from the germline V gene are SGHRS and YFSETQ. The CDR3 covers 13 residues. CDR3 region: CASSFQGNEKLFF. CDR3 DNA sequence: TGCGCCAGCAGCTTCCAAGGGAATGAAAAACTGTTTTTT.

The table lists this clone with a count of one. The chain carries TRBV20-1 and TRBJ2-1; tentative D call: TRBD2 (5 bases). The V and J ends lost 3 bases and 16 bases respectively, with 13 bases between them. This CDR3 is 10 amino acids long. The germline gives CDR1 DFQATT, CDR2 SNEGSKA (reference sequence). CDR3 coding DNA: TGCAGTGCTAGTCCGTCTAGCTCATTCTTC. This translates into CSASPSSSFF.

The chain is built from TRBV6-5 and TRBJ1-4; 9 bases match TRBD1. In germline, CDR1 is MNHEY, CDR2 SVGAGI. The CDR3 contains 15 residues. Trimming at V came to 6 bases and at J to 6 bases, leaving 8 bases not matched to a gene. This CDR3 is CASSREGTGHEKLFF. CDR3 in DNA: TGTGCCAGCAGCCGCGAGGGGACAGGGCATGAAAAACTGTTTTTT.

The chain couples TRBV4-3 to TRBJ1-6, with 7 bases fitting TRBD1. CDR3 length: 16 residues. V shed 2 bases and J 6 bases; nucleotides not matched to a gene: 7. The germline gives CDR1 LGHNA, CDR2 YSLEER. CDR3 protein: CASSQTWTGSNSPLHF. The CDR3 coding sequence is TGCGCCAGCAGCCAAACCTGGACAGGTTCTAATTCACCCCTCCACTTT.

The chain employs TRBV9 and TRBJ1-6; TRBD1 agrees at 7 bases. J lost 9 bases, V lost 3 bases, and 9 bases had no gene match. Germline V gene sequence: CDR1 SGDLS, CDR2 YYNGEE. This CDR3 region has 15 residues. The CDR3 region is CASSERQGGGSPLHF. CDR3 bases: TGTGCCAGCAGCGAGAGACAGGGTGGCGGTTCACCCCTCCACTTT.

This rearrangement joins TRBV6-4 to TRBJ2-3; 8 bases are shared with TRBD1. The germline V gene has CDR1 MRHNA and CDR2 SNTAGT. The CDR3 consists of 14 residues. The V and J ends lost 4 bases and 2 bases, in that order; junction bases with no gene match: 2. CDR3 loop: CASSGTGHTDTQYF. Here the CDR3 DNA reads TGTGCCAGCAGTGGGACAGGGCACACAGATACGCAGTATTTT.

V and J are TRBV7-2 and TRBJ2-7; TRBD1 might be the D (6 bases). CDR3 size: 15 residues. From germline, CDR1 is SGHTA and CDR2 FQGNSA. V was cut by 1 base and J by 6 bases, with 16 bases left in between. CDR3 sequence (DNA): TGTGCCAGCAGCTTAGTGACAGGAAGCCGTTCCGAGCAGTACTTC. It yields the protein CASSLVTGSRSEQYF. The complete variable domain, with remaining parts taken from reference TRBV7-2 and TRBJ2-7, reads GAGVSQSPSNKVTEKGKDVELRCDPISGHTALYWYRQSLGQGLEFLIYFQGNSAPDKSGLPSDRFSAERTGGSVSTLTIQRTQQEDSAVYLCASSLVTGSRSEQYFGPGTRLTVT.

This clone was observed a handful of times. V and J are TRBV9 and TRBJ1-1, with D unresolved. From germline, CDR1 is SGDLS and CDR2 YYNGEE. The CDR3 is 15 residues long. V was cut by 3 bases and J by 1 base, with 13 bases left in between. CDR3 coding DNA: TGTGCCAGCAGCGCCCTCTGGACCTCGAACACTGAAGCTTTCTTT. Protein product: CASSALWTSNTEAFF.

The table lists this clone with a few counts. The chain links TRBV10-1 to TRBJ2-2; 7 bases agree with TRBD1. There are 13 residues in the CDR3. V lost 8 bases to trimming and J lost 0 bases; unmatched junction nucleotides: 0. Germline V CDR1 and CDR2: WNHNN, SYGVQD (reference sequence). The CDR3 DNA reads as TGCGCCAGCGGACAGGCGAACACCGGGGAGCTGTTTTTT. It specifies CASGQANTGELFF.

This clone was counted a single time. The CDR3 sequence: CASSRPGHSVRSSYEQYF. The DNA for the CDR3 is TGTGCCAGCAGTCGACCGGGACACTCTGTTAGGAGCTCCTACGAGCAGTACTTC. The V gene is TRBV28, the J gene TRBJ2-7, with TRBD1 as a possible D gene (6 bases). V lost 5 bases and J 0 bases, leaving 23 bases between the germline ends. The CDR3 has 18 residues. CDR1 MDHEN and CDR2 SYDVKM come from the germline V gene.

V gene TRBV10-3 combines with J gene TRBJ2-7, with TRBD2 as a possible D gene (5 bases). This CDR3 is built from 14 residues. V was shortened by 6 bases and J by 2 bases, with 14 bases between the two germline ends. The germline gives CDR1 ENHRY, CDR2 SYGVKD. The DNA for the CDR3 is TGTGCCATCAGCGAAAGGGTCGGGACCTACGAGCAGTACTTC. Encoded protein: CAISERVGTYEQYF.

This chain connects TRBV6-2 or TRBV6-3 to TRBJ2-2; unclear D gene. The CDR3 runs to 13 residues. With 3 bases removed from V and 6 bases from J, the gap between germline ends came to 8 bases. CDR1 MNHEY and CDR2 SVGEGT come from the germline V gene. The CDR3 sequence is CASSYLGSGELFF. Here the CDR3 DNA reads TGTGCCAGCAGTTATCTTGGGTCCGGGGAGCTGTTTTTT.

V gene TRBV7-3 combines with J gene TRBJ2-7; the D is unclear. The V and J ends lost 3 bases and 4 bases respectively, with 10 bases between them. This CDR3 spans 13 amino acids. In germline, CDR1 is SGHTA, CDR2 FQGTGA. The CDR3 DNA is TGTGCCAGCAGCTTGTCTGACGATTACGAGCAGTACTTC. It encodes CASSLSDDYEQYF.

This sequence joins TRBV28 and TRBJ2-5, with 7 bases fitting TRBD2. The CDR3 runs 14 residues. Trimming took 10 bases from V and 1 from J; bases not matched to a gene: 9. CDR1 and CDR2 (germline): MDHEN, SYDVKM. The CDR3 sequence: CATQSGASQETQYF. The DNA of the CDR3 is TGTGCCACCCAAAGCGGGGCCAGCCAAGAGACCCAGTACTTC.

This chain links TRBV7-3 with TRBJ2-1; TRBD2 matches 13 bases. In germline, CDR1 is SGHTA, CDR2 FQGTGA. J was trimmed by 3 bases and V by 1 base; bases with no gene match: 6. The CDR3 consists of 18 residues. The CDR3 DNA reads TGTGCCAGCAGCTTAAGTGGACTAGCGGGAGTAAACTACAATGAGCAGTTCTTC. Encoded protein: CASSLSGLAGVNYNEQFF.